This TCR beta chain originates from a study of naive and memory T cell subsets. Sequential positive selection took CD4 T cells first, then CD8 T cells. This clonotype was recorded at least ten times. Its target is not known. Two oligonucleotides, mixed equimolar, formed the beta constant-region primer covering TRBC1 and TRBC2. The ligated cDNA underwent four PCR rounds using SP2 and nested alpha and beta constant-region primers. One entry per CDR3 protein results from TCRdb running MiXCR on the UMI-ligation and nested PCR reads. Of over 90,000 distinct CDR3 sequences listed, about 11% are singletons. Points from the study as a whole: Especially in CD8 cells, naive repertoires contained a few larger clonotypes, possibly CD45RA-re-expressing memory cells.

The V and J ends lost 4 bases and 5 bases respectively, with 13 bases between them. Germline V CDR1 and CDR2: SGHKS, YYEKEE (reference sequence). This CDR3 has 13 residues. The TCR originated in a human donor in good health. The sample consisted of naive CD4+ T cells from blood. The rearrangement links TRBV5-5 to TRBJ2-7, with D perhaps assigned TRBD1 or TRBD2 (5 bases each). The CDR3 sequence is CASSRDPSDEQYF. The CDR3 DNA reads TGTGCCAGCAGCCGGGACCCGTCCGACGAGCAGTACTTC.